The source of this T cell receptor (beta chain) is a study of neurological immune-mediated disorders. TCRdb itself ran the 5' RACE reads through MiXCR, one entry per CDR3 protein. Among about 84,000 distinct CDR3 sequences listed, 3.5% to 5.5% were seen once. Time point described: longitudinal time-point 3. CDR1 SQVTM and CDR2 ANQGSEA come from the germline V gene. This CDR3 is built from 11 residues. This clonotype has ten or more counts. The TCR originated in a woman aged 55-69 years with multiple sclerosis. The sequenced sample was PBMCs. The chain carries TRBV29-1 and TRBJ1-3; no definite D call. The CDR3 protein is CMRRSGNTIYF. The CDR3 DNA is TGCATGAGGAGGTCTGGAAACACCATATATTTT.